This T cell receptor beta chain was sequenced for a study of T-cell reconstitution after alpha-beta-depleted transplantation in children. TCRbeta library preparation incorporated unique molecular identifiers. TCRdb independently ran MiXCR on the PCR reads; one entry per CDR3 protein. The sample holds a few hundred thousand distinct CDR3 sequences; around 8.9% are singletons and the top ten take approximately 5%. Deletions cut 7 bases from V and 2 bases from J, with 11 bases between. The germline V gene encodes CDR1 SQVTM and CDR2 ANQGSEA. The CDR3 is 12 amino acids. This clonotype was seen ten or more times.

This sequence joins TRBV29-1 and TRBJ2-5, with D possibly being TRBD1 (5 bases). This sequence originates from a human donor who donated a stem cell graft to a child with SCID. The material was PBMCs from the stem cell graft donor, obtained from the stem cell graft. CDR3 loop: CSGRQNQETQYF. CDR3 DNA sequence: TGCAGCGGCCGACAGAATCAAGAGACCCAGTACTTC.